This entry describes one TCR beta chain. The data stem from a study of blood T cell repertoires in COVID-19. Study-level information: Collection of acute and convalescent COVID-19 samples took place in the United States, Italy and Spain. The analysed material was cDNA or gDNA that came from T cells, B-cell-depleted T cells, or PBMCs.

The authors' processing: The authors estimated nucleated cell counts from reference gene primer amplification. The assay was immunoSEQ multiplex PCR, and TCRdb's table has in-frame clones only and misses some. V, J and clone size were drawn from that table, and D and trimming were deduced from the DNA. Among 350,000 to 450,000 clones listed, 85% were seen once. The CDR3 loop spans 14 amino acids. V lost 5 bases and J lost 10, with 17 bases in between. Germline CDR1 SGHTA, CDR2 FQGNSA. V is TRBV7-2 and J is TRBJ1-4; the D is unclear. The TCR originated in a woman under 30 with acute or convalescent COVID-19. Sample: peripheral blood. The CDR3 DNA reads TGTGCCAGCAGCCCCCGGAGGGCGTGGGGAAAACTGTTTTTT. It yields the protein CASSPRRAWGKLFF.